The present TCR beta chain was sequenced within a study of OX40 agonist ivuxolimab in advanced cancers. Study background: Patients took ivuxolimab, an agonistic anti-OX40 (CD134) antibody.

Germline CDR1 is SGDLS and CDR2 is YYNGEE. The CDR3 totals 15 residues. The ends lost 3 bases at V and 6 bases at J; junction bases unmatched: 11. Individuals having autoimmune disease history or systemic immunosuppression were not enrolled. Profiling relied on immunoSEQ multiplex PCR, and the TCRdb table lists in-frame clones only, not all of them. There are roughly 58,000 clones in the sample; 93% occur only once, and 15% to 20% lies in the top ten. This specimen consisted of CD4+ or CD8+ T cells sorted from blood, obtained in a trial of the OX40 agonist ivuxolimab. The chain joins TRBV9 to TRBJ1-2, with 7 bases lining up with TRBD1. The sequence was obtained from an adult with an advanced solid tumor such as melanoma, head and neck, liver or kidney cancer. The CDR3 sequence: CASSASRQGDHGYTF. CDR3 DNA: TGTGCCAGCAGCGCCTCCAGGCAGGGGGACCATGGCTACACCTTC.